The 3 T cell receptor beta chains below were found in one sample sequenced in a study of T cells in Graves' hyperthyroidism and ophthalmopathy. RNA transcripts were the template for amplifying TCR beta CDR3 regions. In the first-round RT-PCR of the TCR CDR3, the HTBI primer set was used. A single record per CDR3 protein comes from TCRdb applying MiXCR to the multiplex PCR reads. The sample includes around 34,000 distinct CDR3 sequences, around half of them seen just once. The source material was blood. The source is a woman aged 40 to 55 with Graves' ophthalmopathy.

About this clonotype: Because the CDR3 is missing its conserved closing phenylalanine or tryptophan, this is likely a read error. This chain joins TRBV27 and TRBJ1-1; D uncertain. CDR1 and CDR2 (germline): MNHEY, SMNVEV (reference sequence). CDR3 length: 14 residues. This chain's CDR3 is CASSVSGLNTEAFV. The CDR3 DNA reads TGTGCCAGCAGTGTATCGGGCCTGAACACTGAAGCTTTCGTT.

The chain combines TRBV10-3 with TRBJ2-7; D call uncertain. V was pared by 2 bases and J by 9 bases, with 17 bases between. The CDR3 contains 14 residues. The germline gives CDR1 ENHRY, CDR2 SYGVKD. For the CDR3, the DNA is TGTGCCATCAGTGAGGTCCGACGGGCTATCGCGCAGTACTTC. It codes for CAISEVRRAIAQYF.

The table lists this clonotype with many counts. The chain has TRBV19 and TRBJ2-3; 9 bases agree with TRBD1. V shed 3 bases and J 4 bases; nucleotides not matched to a gene: 5. Germline CDR1 LNHDA, CDR2 SQIVND (reference sequence). This CDR3 has 15 amino acids. For the CDR3, the DNA is TGTGCCAGTAGTATTGGGACAGGGTTGCCAGATACGCAGTATTTT. This codes for CASSIGTGLPDTQYF.